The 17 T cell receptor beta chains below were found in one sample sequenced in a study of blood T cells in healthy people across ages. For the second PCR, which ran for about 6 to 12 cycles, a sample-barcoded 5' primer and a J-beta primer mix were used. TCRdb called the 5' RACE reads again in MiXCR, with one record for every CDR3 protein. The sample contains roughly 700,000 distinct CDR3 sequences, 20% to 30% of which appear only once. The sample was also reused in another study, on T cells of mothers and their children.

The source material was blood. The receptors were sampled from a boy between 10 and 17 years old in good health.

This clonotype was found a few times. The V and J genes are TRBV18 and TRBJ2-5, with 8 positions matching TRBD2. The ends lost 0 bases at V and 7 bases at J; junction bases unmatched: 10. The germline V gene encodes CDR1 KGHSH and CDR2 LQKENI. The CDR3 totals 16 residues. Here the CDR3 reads CASSPPLSGSEGTQYF. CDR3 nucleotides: TGTGCCAGCTCACCACCGTTAAGCGGGAGTGAAGGGACCCAGTACTTC.

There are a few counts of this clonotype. CDR3 DNA: TGTGCCAGCTCACCGACAAGAGATACGCAGTATTTT. It is translated as CASSPTRDTQYF. V is TRBV18 and J is TRBJ2-3, with D unresolved. Germline V CDR1 and CDR2: KGHSH, LQKENI. Trimming left V 3 bases short and J 5 bases short, with 6 bases between. This CDR3 has 12 amino acids.

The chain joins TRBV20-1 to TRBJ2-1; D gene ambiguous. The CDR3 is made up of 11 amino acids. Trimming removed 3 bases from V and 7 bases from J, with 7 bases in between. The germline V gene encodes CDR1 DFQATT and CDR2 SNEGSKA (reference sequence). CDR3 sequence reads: CSASATNEQFF. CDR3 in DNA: TGCAGTGCTAGCGCTACAAATGAGCAGTTCTTC.

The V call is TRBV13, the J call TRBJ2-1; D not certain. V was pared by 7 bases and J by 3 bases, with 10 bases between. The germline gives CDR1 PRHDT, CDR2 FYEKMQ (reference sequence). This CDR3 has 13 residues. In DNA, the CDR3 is TGTGCCAGCAACGCCCGAGTCTACAATGAGCAGTTCTTC. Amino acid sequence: CASNARVYNEQFF.

The CDR3 DNA sequence: TGCGCCAGCAGCCCAATTGGGGTCAGCTCCTACGAGCAGTACTTC. It codes for CASSPIGVSSYEQYF. The V call is TRBV5-1, the J call TRBJ2-7; D uncertain. Trimming removed 4 bases at V and 0 bases at J, with 14 bases between. The CDR3 has 15 residues. Germline CDR1 SGHRS, CDR2 YFSETQ.

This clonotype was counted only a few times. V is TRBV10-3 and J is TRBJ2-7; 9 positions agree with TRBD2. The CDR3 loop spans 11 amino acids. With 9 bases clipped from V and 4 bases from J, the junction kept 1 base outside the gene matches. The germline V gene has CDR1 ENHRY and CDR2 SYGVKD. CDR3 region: CAIAGGYEQYF. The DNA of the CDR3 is TGTGCCATAGCGGGGGGTTACGAGCAGTACTTC.

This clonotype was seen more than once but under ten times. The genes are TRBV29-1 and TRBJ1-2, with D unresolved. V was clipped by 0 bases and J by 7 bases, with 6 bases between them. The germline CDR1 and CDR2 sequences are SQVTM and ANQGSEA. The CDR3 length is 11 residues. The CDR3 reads CSVEDSFGYTF. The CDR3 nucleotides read TGCAGCGTTGAAGATAGTTTTGGCTACACCTTC.

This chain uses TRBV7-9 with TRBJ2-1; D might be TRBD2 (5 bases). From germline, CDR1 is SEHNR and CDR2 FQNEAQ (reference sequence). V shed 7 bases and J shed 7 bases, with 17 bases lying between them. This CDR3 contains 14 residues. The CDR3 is CASTLGSGWNEQFF. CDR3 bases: TGTGCCAGCACACTGGGGTCGGGGTGGAATGAGCAGTTCTTC.

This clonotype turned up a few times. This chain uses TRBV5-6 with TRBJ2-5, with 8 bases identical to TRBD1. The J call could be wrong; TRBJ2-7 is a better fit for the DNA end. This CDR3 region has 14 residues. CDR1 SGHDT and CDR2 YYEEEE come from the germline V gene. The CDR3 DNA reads TGTGCCAGCAAATCGGGGACAGGTACCTACGAGCAGTACTTC. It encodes CASKSGTGTYEQYF.

The CDR3 loop is CASSFYRINNEQFF. The CDR3 region has the DNA TGTGCCAGCAGTTTTTACAGGATTAACAATGAGCAGTTCTTC. The V and J genes are TRBV28 and TRBJ2-1, with D maybe TRBD1 (5 bases). The germline gives CDR1 MDHEN, CDR2 SYDVKM. The V end lost 3 bases, the J end lost 5 bases, and 11 bases lay between the germline ends. The CDR3 has 14 amino acids.

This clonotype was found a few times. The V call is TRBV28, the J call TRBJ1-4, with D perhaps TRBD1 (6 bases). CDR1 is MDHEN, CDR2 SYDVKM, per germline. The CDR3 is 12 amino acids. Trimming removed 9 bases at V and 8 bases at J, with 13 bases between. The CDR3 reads CASKDRNEKLFF. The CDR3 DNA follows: TGTGCCAGTAAGGACAGAAACGAAAAACTGTTTTTT.

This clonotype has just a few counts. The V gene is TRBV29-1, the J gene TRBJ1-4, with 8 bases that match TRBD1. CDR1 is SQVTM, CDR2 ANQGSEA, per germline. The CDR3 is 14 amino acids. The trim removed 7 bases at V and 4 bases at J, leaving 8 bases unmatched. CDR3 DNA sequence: TGCAGCGCCCAGGGGGCAGGGAATAATGAAAAACTGTTTTTT. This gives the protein CSAQGAGNNEKLFF. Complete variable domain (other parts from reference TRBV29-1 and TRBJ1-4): SAVISQKPSRDICQRGTSLTIQCQVDSQVTMMFWYRQQPGQSLTLIATANQGSEATYESGFVIDKFPISRPNLTFSTLTVSNMSPEDSSIYLCSAQGAGNNEKLFFGSGTQLSVL.

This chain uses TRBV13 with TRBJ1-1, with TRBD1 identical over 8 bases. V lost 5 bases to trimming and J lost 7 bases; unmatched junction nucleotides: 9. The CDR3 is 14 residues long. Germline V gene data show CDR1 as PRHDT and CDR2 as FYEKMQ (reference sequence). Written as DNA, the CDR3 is TGTGCCAGCAGCCCGCGGGACAGGACCTTTGAAGCTTTCTTT. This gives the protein CASSPRDRTFEAFF.

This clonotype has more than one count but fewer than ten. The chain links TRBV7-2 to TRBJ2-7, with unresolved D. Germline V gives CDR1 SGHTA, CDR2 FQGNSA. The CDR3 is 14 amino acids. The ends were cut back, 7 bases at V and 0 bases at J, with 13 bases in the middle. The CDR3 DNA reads TGTGCCAGCATCCCAGGCCCAAGCTCCTACGAGCAGTACTTC. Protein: CASIPGPSSYEQYF. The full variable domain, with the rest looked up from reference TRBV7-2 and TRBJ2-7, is GAGVSQSPSNKVTEKGKDVELRCDPISGHTALYWYRQSLGQGLEFLIYFQGNSAPDKSGLPSDRFSAERTGGSVSTLTIQRTQQEDSAVYLCASIPGPSSYEQYFGPGTRLTVT.

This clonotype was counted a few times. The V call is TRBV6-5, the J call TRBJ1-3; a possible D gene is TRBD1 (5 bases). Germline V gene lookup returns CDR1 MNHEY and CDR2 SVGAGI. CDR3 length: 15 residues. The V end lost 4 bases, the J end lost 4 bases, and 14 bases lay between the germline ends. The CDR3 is CASSFIMGVGNTIYF. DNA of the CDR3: TGTGCCAGCAGTTTCATTATGGGGGTAGGAAACACCATATATTTT.

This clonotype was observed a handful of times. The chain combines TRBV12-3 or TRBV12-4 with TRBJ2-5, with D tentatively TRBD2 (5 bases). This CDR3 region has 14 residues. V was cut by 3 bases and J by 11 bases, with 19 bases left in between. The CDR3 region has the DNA TGTGCCAGCAGTTTCTTAGGCTCGTCTAGGGAGCAGTACTTC. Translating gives CASSFLGSSREQYF.

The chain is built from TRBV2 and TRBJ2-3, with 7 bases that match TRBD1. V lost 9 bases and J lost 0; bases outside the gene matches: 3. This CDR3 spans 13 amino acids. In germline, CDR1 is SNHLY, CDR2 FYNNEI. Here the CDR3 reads CARQTGSTDTQYF. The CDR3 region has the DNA TGTGCCAGACAGACAGGGAGCACAGATACGCAGTATTTT.